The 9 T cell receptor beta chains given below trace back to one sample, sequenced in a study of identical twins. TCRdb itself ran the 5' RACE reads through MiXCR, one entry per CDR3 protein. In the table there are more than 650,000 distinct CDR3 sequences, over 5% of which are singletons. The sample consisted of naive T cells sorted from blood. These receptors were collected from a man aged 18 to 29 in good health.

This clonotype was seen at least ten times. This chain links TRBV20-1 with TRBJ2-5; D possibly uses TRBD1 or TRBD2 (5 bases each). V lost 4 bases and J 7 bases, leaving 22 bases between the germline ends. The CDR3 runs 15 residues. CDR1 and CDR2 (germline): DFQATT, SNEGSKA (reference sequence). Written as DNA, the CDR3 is TGCAGTGCTACGACGCTATGGGGGAGCCCAGGGACCCAGTACTTC. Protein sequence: CSATTLWGSPGTQYF.

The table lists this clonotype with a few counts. The CDR3 protein is CASSQALGTANNEQFF. CDR3 in DNA: TGTGCCAGCAGCCAAGCCCTGGGGACCGCTAATAATGAGCAGTTCTTC. The rearrangement joins TRBV14 to TRBJ2-1, with D perhaps assigned TRBD1 or TRBD2 (5 bases each). The germline V and J ends were trimmed by 1 base and 7 bases, with 17 bases remaining between them. CDR1 and CDR2 (germline): SGHDN, FVKESK. The CDR3 has 16 amino acids.

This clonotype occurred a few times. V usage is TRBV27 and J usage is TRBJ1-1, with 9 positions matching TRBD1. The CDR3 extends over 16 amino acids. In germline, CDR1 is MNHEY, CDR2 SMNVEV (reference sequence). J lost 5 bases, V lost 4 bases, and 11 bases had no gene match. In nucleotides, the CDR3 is TGTGCCAGCAGTTCCGGGAGAGGGACAGGGCGAACTGAAGCTTTCTTT. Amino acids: CASSSGRGTGRTEAFF.

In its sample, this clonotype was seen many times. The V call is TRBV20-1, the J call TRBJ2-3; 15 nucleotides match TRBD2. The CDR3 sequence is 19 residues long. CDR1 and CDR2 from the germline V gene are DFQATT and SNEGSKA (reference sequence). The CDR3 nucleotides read TGCAGGGCCACCTCAGGGACTAGCGGGAGGTCATCATATTCAGATACGCAGTATTTT. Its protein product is CRATSGTSGRSSYSDTQYF.

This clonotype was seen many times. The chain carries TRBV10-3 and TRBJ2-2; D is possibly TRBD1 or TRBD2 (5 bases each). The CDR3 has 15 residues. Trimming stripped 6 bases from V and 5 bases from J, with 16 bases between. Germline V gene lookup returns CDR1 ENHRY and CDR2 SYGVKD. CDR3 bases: TGTGCCATCAGCTCCGGGACCTCAAAAACCGGGGAGCTGTTTTTT. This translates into CAISSGTSKTGELFF.

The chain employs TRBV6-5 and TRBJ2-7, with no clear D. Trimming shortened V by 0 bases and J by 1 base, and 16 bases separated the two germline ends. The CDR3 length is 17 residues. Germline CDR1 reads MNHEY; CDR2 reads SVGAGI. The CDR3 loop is CASSYSISRLGSYEQYF. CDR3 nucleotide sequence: TGTGCCAGCAGTTACTCGATCAGCCGCCTGGGTTCCTACGAGCAGTACTTC.

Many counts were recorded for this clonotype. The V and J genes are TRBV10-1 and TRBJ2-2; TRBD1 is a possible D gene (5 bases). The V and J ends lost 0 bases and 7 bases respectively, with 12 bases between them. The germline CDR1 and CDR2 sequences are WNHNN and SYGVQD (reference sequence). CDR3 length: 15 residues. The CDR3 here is CASSESGEAGGELFF. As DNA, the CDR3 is TGCGCCAGCAGTGAGTCAGGGGAAGCTGGCGGGGAGCTGTTTTTT.

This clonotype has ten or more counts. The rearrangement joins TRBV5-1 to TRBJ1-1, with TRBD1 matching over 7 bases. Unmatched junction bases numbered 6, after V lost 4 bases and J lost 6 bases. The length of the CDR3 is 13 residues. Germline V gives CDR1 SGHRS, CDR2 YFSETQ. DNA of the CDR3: TGCGCCAGCAGCCCAAGGGGGACAGCTGAAGCTTTCTTT. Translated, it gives CASSPRGTAEAFF.

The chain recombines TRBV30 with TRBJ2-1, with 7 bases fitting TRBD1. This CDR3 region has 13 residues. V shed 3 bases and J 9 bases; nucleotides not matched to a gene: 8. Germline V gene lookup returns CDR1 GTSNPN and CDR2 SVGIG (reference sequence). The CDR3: CAWRQQGKGEQFF. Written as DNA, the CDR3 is TGTGCCTGGAGACAACAGGGGAAGGGTGAGCAGTTCTTC.